These 17 T cell receptor beta chains were sequenced from one sample in a study of T cells in Graves' hyperthyroidism and ophthalmopathy. The investigators amplified TCR beta CDR3 regions from RNA transcripts. TCR CDR3 underwent first-round RT-PCR with the HTBI primer set. Using its own MiXCR run on the multiplex PCR reads, TCRdb lists one record per CDR3 protein. The repertoire holds roughly 500,000 distinct CDR3 sequences, over 35% seen once, with 44% in the top ten. The specimen was peripheral blood or thyroid tissue (not recorded which). Source of these receptors: an adult woman with Graves' disease, either hyperthyroidism or ophthalmopathy (not recorded which).

The chain has TRBV19 and TRBJ1-5, with 9 bases lining up with TRBD1. The CDR3 is made up of 14 amino acids. CDR1 is LNHDA and CDR2 is SQIVND in the germline V gene (reference sequence). Trimming at V came to 5 bases and at J to 11 bases, leaving 10 bases not matched to a gene. Written as DNA, the CDR3 is TGTGCCAGTAGTCCAGGGGACAGGGAAGAGACCCAGCATTTT. Translated, it gives CASSPGDREETQHF.

Notes on this clonotype: A read error is possible here, since a much larger clone lies one base away. V gene TRBV6-1 combines with J gene TRBJ1-2, with 7 bases lining up with TRBD1. The CDR3 is 12 residues long. V shed 7 bases and J 8 bases; nucleotides not matched to a gene: 7. CDR1 is MNHNS, CDR2 SASEGT, per germline. The CDR3 reads CASTTAGGGYTF. The CDR3 bases are TGTGCCAGCACAACGGCAGGGGGAGGCTACACCTTC.

This clonotype was detected many times. This chain links TRBV7-2 with TRBJ1-2; 8 nucleotides align to TRBD1. Germline CDR1 reads SGHTA; CDR2 reads FQGNSA. The CDR3 runs to 16 residues. V shed 5 bases, J shed 4 bases, and the junction held 12 bases outside the gene matches. The chain's CDR3 is CASSPQGGWVGYGYTF. The DNA for the CDR3 is TGTGCCAGCAGCCCACAGGGGGGTTGGGTCGGCTATGGCTACACCTTC.

Ten or more counts support this clonotype. This chain joins TRBV10-1 and TRBJ2-6; D ambiguous. This CDR3 comprises 13 residues. V was clipped by 6 bases and J by 2 bases, with 5 bases between them. From germline, CDR1 is WNHNN and CDR2 SYGVQD (reference sequence). CDR3 DNA: TGCGCCAGCAGGGGTCCTGGGGCCAACGTCCTGACTTTC. Its protein product is CASRGPGANVLTF.

A few counts support this clonotype. The CDR3 coding sequence is TGTGCCAGCAATCGACAGGGGGGCTACGAGCAGTACTTC. As protein: CASNRQGGYEQYF. The rearrangement joins TRBV28 to TRBJ2-7; 9 nucleotides agree with TRBD1. CDR1 is MDHEN and CDR2 is SYDVKM in the germline V gene. Germline trimming cut 7 bases from V and 3 bases from J; bases unmatched to any gene: 4. This CDR3 has 13 residues.

The chain links TRBV10-3 to TRBJ1-2; D uncertain. Germline V CDR1 and CDR2: ENHRY, SYGVKD. The CDR3 loop spans 13 amino acids. V lost 2 bases and J 8 bases, leaving 12 bases between the germline ends. Here the CDR3 DNA reads TGTGCCATCAGTGAGACTTTGGGTGGCGGCTACACCTTC. Its protein is CAISETLGGGYTF.

This clonotype was observed a few times. This rearrangement joins TRBV2 to TRBJ1-2, with TRBD1 matching over 9 bases. This CDR3 region has 13 residues. Trimming took 5 bases from V and 6 from J; bases not matched to a gene: 4. The germline CDR1 and CDR2 sequences are SNHLY and FYNNEI. The CDR3 DNA follows: TGTGCCAGCAGTTCCGGGACAGGGAATGGCTACACCTTC. This encodes CASSSGTGNGYTF. Variable domain in full (rest from reference TRBV2 and TRBJ1-2): EPEVTQTPSHQVTQMGQEVILRCVPISNHLYFYWYRQILGQKVEFLVSFYNNEISEKSEIFDDQFSVERPDGSNFTLKIRSTKLEDSAMYFCASSSGTGNGYTFGSGTRLTVV.

This clonotype was counted a single time. The chain uses TRBV15 and TRBJ1-4; unclear D gene. The CDR3 is 14 residues long. Looked up from germline, CDR1 is LNHNV and CDR2 is YYDKDF (reference sequence). V dropped 8 bases and J dropped 8 bases, with 18 bases sitting between them. As DNA, the CDR3 is TGTGCCACCGGCAAAGTGTTGGAGCGGGAAAAACTGTTTTTT. Translating it yields CATGKVLEREKLFF.

This rearrangement joins TRBV29-1 to TRBJ2-5; tentative D call: TRBD2 (5 bases). CDR1 SQVTM and CDR2 ANQGSEA come from the germline V gene. The CDR3 has 13 amino acids. With 4 bases removed from V and 4 bases from J, the gap between germline ends came to 13 bases. CDR3 nucleotide sequence: TGCAGCGTTGCCCGGACTCAATTAGAGACCCAGTACTTC. Its translation is CSVARTQLETQYF. The full variable domain, its missing parts supplied by reference TRBV29-1 and TRBJ2-5, is SAVISQKPSRDICQRGTSLTIQCQVDSQVTMMFWYRQQPGQSLTLIATANQGSEATYESGFVIDKFPISRPNLTFSTLTVSNMSPEDSSIYLCSVARTQLETQYFGPGTRLLVL.

This clonotype occurred many times. The rearrangement joins TRBV5-1 to TRBJ2-7; no clear D gene. The CDR3 has 14 amino acids. Trimming took off 0 bases at V and 4 bases at J, with 11 bases between the two ends. Germline CDR1 SGHRS, CDR2 YFSETQ. CDR3 amino acids: CASSLEGKGYEQYF. The DNA for the CDR3 is TGCGCCAGCAGCTTGGAAGGGAAAGGGTACGAGCAGTACTTC.

This clonotype was observed many times. This chain links TRBV20-1 with TRBJ1-2; 11 nucleotides align to TRBD1. CDR3 length: 14 amino acids. Per germline, CDR1 DFQATT and CDR2 SNEGSKA (reference sequence). V shed 6 bases, J shed 6 bases, and the junction held 9 bases outside the gene matches. The CDR3 reads CSAIDGTGGNGYTF. DNA for the CDR3: TGCAGTGCAATAGACGGGACAGGGGGTAATGGCTACACCTTC.

The genes are TRBV13 and TRBJ2-7, with 7 bases identical to TRBD1. The CDR3 covers 14 residues. Germline V gene sequence: CDR1 PRHDT, CDR2 FYEKMQ (reference sequence). Trimming cost V 4 bases and J 6 bases; bases outside gene matches: 9. CDR3 sequence: CASSSRQGIGEQYF. CDR3 DNA: TGTGCCAGCAGCTCAAGACAGGGTATAGGCGAGCAGTACTTC.

This chain connects TRBV29-1 to TRBJ2-5, with TRBD2 identical over 12 bases. The CDR3 sequence is 18 residues long. V shed 7 bases, J shed 1 base, and the junction held 16 bases outside the gene matches. The V gene's germline CDR1 is SQVTM and CDR2 ANQGSEA. The CDR3 spells CSAERAGLAGLPQETQYF. The CDR3 nucleotides read TGCAGCGCCGAGAGGGCAGGACTAGCGGGATTACCCCAAGAGACCCAGTACTTC.

This clonotype has at least ten counts. The chain is built from TRBV7-9 and TRBJ2-2, with 10 bases aligning to TRBD1. CDR1 is SEHNR, CDR2 FQNEAQ, per germline (reference sequence). Trimming took 4 bases from V and 0 from J; bases not matched to a gene: 8. The CDR3 length is 18 residues. CDR3 region: CASSSGTGVVSNTGELFF. For the CDR3, the DNA is TGTGCCAGCAGCTCCGGGACAGGGGTTGTTTCGAACACCGGGGAGCTGTTTTTT.

In this sample, this clonotype turned up many times. The J gene is TRBJ1-2, the V gene TRBV15, with a tentative D call TRBD1 (6 bases). This CDR3 is built from 14 residues. Germline V gives CDR1 LNHNV, CDR2 YYDKDF (reference sequence). V dropped 5 bases and J dropped 7 bases, with 17 bases sitting between them. The CDR3: CATSPGRTGSGYTF. CDR3 DNA: TGTGCCACCAGCCCAGGTCGAACAGGGAGTGGCTACACCTTC.

The chain recombines TRBV2 with TRBJ1-5; unclear D gene. Trimming cost V 8 bases and J 14 bases, with 16 bases left between them. The CDR3 has 11 residues. Germline V gene sequence: CDR1 SNHLY, CDR2 FYNNEI. This chain's CDR3 is CASVRGRYEHF. The CDR3 DNA reads TGTGCCAGCGTAAGAGGGCGTTACGAGCATTTT.

The genes are TRBV29-1 and TRBJ2-7; TRBD1 is a possible D gene (5 bases). The length of the CDR3 is 13 residues. Germline V gives CDR1 SQVTM, CDR2 ANQGSEA. V shed 3 bases and J shed 7 bases, with 16 bases lying between them. The CDR3: CSVDQGTVYEQYF. CDR3 bases: TGCAGCGTTGATCAGGGAACAGTGTATGAGCAGTACTTC.